This paragraph reports one T cell receptor (beta chain). Patients were aged 18 to 65, had disease duration under 2 months, and had newly diagnosed hyperthyroidism. The data derive from a study of T cells in Graves' hyperthyroidism and ophthalmopathy. TCR beta CDR3 regions were amplified from RNA transcripts. RT-PCR in the first round (using the HTBI primer set) targeted the TCR CDR3. Using its own MiXCR run on the multiplex PCR reads, TCRdb lists one record per CDR3 protein. The table lists about 540,000 distinct CDR3 sequences, 46% of them singletons. The CDR3 contains 13 residues. Per the germline V gene, CDR1 is SGHRS and CDR2 is YFSETQ. V lost 4 bases and J 9 bases, leaving 16 bases between the germline ends.

Sequencing was done on a sample of peripheral blood or thyroid tissue (not recorded which). The receptor comes from a woman between 18 and 30 years old with Graves' hyperthyroidism. The chain recombines TRBV5-1 with TRBJ2-5; D may be TRBD2 (6 bases). CDR3 sequence reads: CASSPPGGGAQYF. The CDR3 region has the DNA TGCGCCAGCAGCCCCCCAGGCGGCGGGGCCCAGTACTTC.